These T cell receptor beta chains were read from a single sample in a study of cytomegalovirus exposure and HLA in healthy donors. Only in-frame clones appear in the TCRdb table, and some are missing; sequencing was by immunoSEQ multiplex PCR. The sample lists just over 200,000 clones, more than 65% occurring once. Material for sequencing was PBMCs. Receptors were obtained from a man aged 50-59 years in good health and CMV-seronegative. CDR3s include the opening cysteine and the closing phenylalanine or tryptophan. Fields, in order: J gene, D gene, clone size, V gene, CDR3 DNA, CDR3 protein. A D gene is named only where the DNA matches it firmly. Only part of the rows carry a size: once, few, many, or a class if the clone is expanded.

TRBJ2-7 | NA | NA | TRBV5-1 | TGCGCCAGCAGCTTGGACAGCGGGCCGTACTACGAGCAGTACTTC | CASSLDSGPYYEQYF
TRBJ2-6 | TRBD1 | few | TRBV10-2 | TGCGCCAGCAGTGAGGGACAGGGGATCTTACTCTGGGCCAACGTCCTGACTTTC | CASSEGQGILLWANVLTF
TRBJ2-7 | NA | NA | TRBV5-1 | TGCGCCAGCAGATTGGGGGCTAGCGCAACCTACGAGCAGTACTTC | CASRLGASATYEQYF
TRBJ2-7 | TRBD2 | NA | TRBV5-6 | TGTGCCAGCAGCTTGGGTGGTAGCGGGGTCTACGAGCAGTACTTC | CASSLGGSGVYEQYF
TRBJ2-2 | NA | NA | TRBV5-1 | TGCGCCAGCATCCTGGGAGAGAGACAGAACACCGGGGAGCTGTTTTTT | CASILGERQNTGELFF
TRBJ2-1 | TRBD1 | NA | TRBV4-2 | TGTGCCAGCAGCCAAAATCCCCGGGACAGGGGTTTTGGCTCCTACAATGAGCAGTTCTTC | CASSQNPRDRGFGSYNEQFF
TRBJ1-5 | TRBD1 | NA | TRBV2 | TGTGCCAGCATAAGGGACAGGACCAATCAGCCCCAGCATTTT | CASIRDRTNQPQHF
TRBJ1-5 | NA | once | TRBV28 | TGTGCCAGCAGTTTGAGGGTGTTAGGACAGCCCCGGCATTTT | CASSLRVLGQPRHF
TRBJ2-7 | TRBD1 | NA | TRBV7-3 | TGTGCCAGCAGCTTAAGTGGGACAGGGCGGTACGAGCAGTACTTC | CASSLSGTGRYEQYF
TRBJ2-7 | NA | NA | TRBV1 | TGCACCAGCACCTTCCGGACAGGGGGCGCTTTCGGCAAAAACCGCTTGGATTTTGGCGAGCAGTACTTC | CTSTFRTGGAFGKNRLDFGEQYF
TRBJ2-6 | NA | NA | TRBV7-6 | TGTGCCAGCAGTCGGGACTCAAGCTCTGGGGCCAACGTCCTGACTTTC | CASSRDSSSGANVLTF
TRBJ2-1 | TRBD1 | NA | TRBV6-1 | TGTGCCAGCAGTGCTCGGACAGGCTACAATGAGCAGTTCTTC | CASSARTGYNEQFF
TRBJ2-7 | TRBD1 | NA | TRBV30 | TGTGCCTGGAGTTTAACAGGGGTAGGCAACGAGCAGTACTTC | CAWSLTGVGNEQYF
TRBJ2-7 | TRBD1 | NA | TRBV5-1 | TGCGCCAGCAGCTCCGGGACAGGCTCCTACGAGCAGTACTTC | CASSSGTGSYEQYF
TRBJ2-2 | NA | NA | TRBV9 | TGTGCCAGCAGCCTCGCGGGACTTCGAACCGGGGAGCTGTTTTTT | CASSLAGLRTGELFF
TRBJ2-2 | NA | NA | TRBV7-9 | TGTGCCAGCCGCAGGGCAGCGAACACCGGGGAGCTGTTTTTT | CASRRAANTGELFF
TRBJ2-1 | TRBD1 | few | TRBV7-7 | TGTGCCAGCAGTTTAGGACAGGCCTATGAGCAGTTCTTC | CASSLGQAYEQFF
TRBJ2-7 | TRBD2 | NA | TRBV29-1 | TGCAGCGTTGCCGGACTAGCGGGTATCCTCTACGAGCAGTACTTC | CSVAGLAGILYEQYF
TRBJ2-7 | NA | NA | TRBV7-2 | TGTGCCAGCAGCCCAGGTGGGACTCTTGCCTACGAGCAGTACTTC | CASSPGGTLAYEQYF
TRBJ2-7 | NA | once | TRBV29-1 | TGCAGCGTTTTTATCGGGGAGCAGTACTTC | CSVFIGEQYF
TRBJ2-3 | TRBD1 | NA | TRBV7-2 | TGTGCCAGCAGCTCGGGACAGAGCACAGATACGCAGTATTTT | CASSSGQSTDTQYF
TRBJ2-3 | TRBD1 | NA | TRBV11-3 | TGTGCCAGCAGCTTAGATCCTCCGGGACAGGGACGAGATACGCAGTATTTT | CASSLDPPGQGRDTQYF
TRBJ2-7 | TRBD2 | NA | TRBV4-1 | TGCGCCAGCAGCCAAAGGGAGGGAGGCCCCTACGAGCAGTACTTC | CASSQREGGPYEQYF
TRBJ2-7 | NA | few | TRBV10-3 | TGTGCCACCTCCGGAGGGACGGAGTACGAGCAGTACTTC | CATSGGTEYEQYF
TRBJ2-5 | TRBD2 | NA | TRBV29-1 | TGCAGCGCCTCTCTAGCGGGAGGGCCTATGGAGACCCAGTACTTC | CSASLAGGPMETQYF
TRBJ1-1 | NA | NA | TRBV28 | TGTGCCAGCATGATATACAGTGGCACTGAAGCTTTCTTT | CASMIYSGTEAFF
TRBJ2-3 | TRBD2 | NA | TRBV7-9 | TGTGCCAGCAGCTCCTCGGGACTAGTCACAGATACGCAGTATTTT | CASSSSGLVTDTQYF
TRBJ1-3 | NA | NA | TRBV5-1 | TGCGCCAGCAGAGGGACACCTTCTGGAAACACCATATATTTT | CASRGTPSGNTIYF
TRBJ2-2 | TRBD1 | NA | TRBV5-1 | TGCGCCAGCAGCGAAGGGACAGGAGACACCGGGGAGCTGTTTTTT | CASSEGTGDTGELFF
TRBJ2-2 | NA | NA | TRBV21-1 | TGTGCCAGCAGCAAACGGGCCCGGACAGGGCCCACCGGGGAGCTGTTTTTT | CASSKRARTGPTGELFF
TRBJ2-5 | NA | once | TRBV9 | TGTGCCAGCAGCGTAGCCGGGATAAGGCAAGAGACCCAGTACTTC | CASSVAGIRQETQYF
TRBJ1-1 | NA | NA | TRBV5-1 | TGCGCCAGCAGCGCGCAGGGGAGTGCGGTGAACACTGAAGCTTTCTTT | CASSAQGSAVNTEAFF
TRBJ2-3 | TRBD1 | NA | TRBV11-3 | TGTGCCAGCTCCCCGGGGACAGGGAGCGGGGGCACAGATACGCAGTATTTT | CASSPGTGSGGTDTQYF
TRBJ2-1 | TRBD1 | NA | TRBV29-1 | TGCAGCGGGCTAGGACAGGGGGCGCTCAATGAGCAGTTCTTC | CSGLGQGALNEQFF
TRBJ1-5 | NA | NA | TRBV30 | TGTGCCTGGAGTGTACAGGGCGGCAATCAGCCCCAGCATTTT | CAWSVQGGNQPQHF
TRBJ2-7 | NA | NA | TRBV5-6 | TGTGCCAGCAGCTTGGGGTCACAGTCCAACTACGAGCAGTACTTC | CASSLGSQSNYEQYF
TRBJ2-7 | TRBD2 | NA | TRBV28 | TGTGCCAGCAGTTTATGGGCTAGCGGGAATTACGAGCAGTACTTC | CASSLWASGNYEQYF
TRBJ2-7 | NA | once | TRBV7-6 | TGTGCCAGGTTCCAGGGGACAAACTACGAGCAGTACTTC | CARFQGTNYEQYF
TRBJ2-3 | TRBD2 | NA | TRBV18 | TGTGCCAGCTCACCTGCCCGACTAGCGGAGACAGATACGCAGTATTTT | CASSPARLAETDTQYF
TRBJ1-2 | NA | NA | TRBV28 | TGTGCCACCTACTGGGGGGGCGGGTTGAGCTATGGCTACACCTTC | CATYWGGGLSYGYTF
TRBJ1-3 | TRBD1 | NA | TRBV7-9 | TGTGCCAGCAGCTCCGGACAGGAGTACTCTGGAAACACCATATATTTT | CASSSGQEYSGNTIYF
TRBJ2-3 | TRBD2 | NA | TRBV25-1 | TGTGCCAGCAGTGAATATCCACCCCTGGGGGGAAGCGGGAGTACTCAGTATTTT | CASSEYPPLGGSGSTQYF
TRBJ1-2 | TRBD1 | NA | TRBV2 | TGTGCCAGCAGGATGGAGACAGGGGCACAAGACGGCTACACCTTC | CASRMETGAQDGYTF
TRBJ2-1 | TRBD1 | NA | TRBV30 | TGTGCCTGGAGGCACCTGGGACAGGGGGCCGATGAGCAGTTCTTC | CAWRHLGQGADEQFF
TRBJ2-7 | NA | NA | TRBV7-6 | TGTGCCAGCAGCTTAGATGGAGGGCCAGGGAGCGAGCAGTACTTC | CASSLDGGPGSEQYF
TRBJ2-2 | NA | NA | TRBV7-2 | TGTGCCAGCAGCTCGGACAGATGGAACACCGGGGAGCTGTTTTTT | CASSSDRWNTGELFF
TRBJ2-7 | TRBD1 | NA | TRBV5-1 | TGCGCCAGCAGCCCTGGACAGGGTTGGAGAGGCGAGCAGTACTTC | CASSPGQGWRGEQYF
TRBJ2-7 | TRBD1 | NA | TRBV5-1 | TGCGCCAGCAGCTTGCAAGGGACAGGGACTGGTGAGCAGTACTTC | CASSLQGTGTGEQYF
TRBJ2-1 | NA | NA | TRBV9 | TGTGCCAGCAGCGCGTCCGGGGAGCAGTTCTTC | CASSASGEQFF
TRBJ2-7 | NA | NA | TRBV2 | TGTGCCAGCCGGCGGGACCCCGTGAACTCCTACGAGCAGTACTTC | CASRRDPVNSYEQYF
TRBJ2-1 | NA | NA | TRBV5-1 | TGCGCCAGCAGCCCCGGGATCCCACTTCAGGAGCAGTTCTTC | CASSPGIPLQEQFF
TRBJ2-3 | NA | NA | TRBV2 | TGTGCCAGCCAAATGAGGGACACAGATACGCAGTATTTT | CASQMRDTDTQYF
TRBJ2-7 | TRBD2 | few | TRBV28 | TGTGCCAGCACGTCCAGCGGGAGAAATTACGAGCAGTACTTC | CASTSSGRNYEQYF
TRBJ2-7 | NA | NA | TRBV6-1 | TGTGCCAGCAGTGGGCTCAACTACGAGCAGTACTTC | CASSGLNYEQYF